The 12 T cell receptor beta chains listed next were all sequenced from one sample in a study of blood T cell repertoires in COVID-19. Assay: immunoSEQ multiplex PCR; the TCRdb copy retains only in-frame clones and omits some. The sample yields some 270,000 clones, over 85% seen once. What was sequenced was PBMCs or T cells enriched from blood (not recorded which). All receptors come from a woman between 55 and 75 years old who had recovered from COVID-19.

The chain recombines TRBV5-1 with TRBJ2-3; weak D call: TRBD2 (5 bases). Germline V gene data show CDR1 as SGHRS and CDR2 as YFSETQ. The CDR3 is 15 amino acids. V gave up 2 bases and J gave up 0 bases, with 10 bases separating them. The CDR3 protein is CASSFSGDSTDTQYF. CDR3 bases: TGCGCCAGCAGCTTTTCCGGGGATAGCACAGATACGCAGTATTTT.

The CDR3 loop is CASSTNREATDSPLHF. The CDR3 nucleotides read TGTGCCAGTAGTACAAACCGGGAGGCCACCGATTCACCCCTCCACTTT. This sequence joins TRBV19 and TRBJ1-6; no definite D call. Trimming shortened V by 4 bases and J by 8 bases, and 18 bases separated the two germline ends. This CDR3 comprises 16 residues. The germline CDR1 and CDR2 sequences are LNHDA and SQIVND (reference sequence).

The chain combines TRBV7-9 with TRBJ1-2; D not certain. The CDR3 has 14 residues. V was clipped by 3 bases and J by 0 bases, with 8 bases between them. Germline V gene lookup returns CDR1 SEHNR and CDR2 FQNEAQ (reference sequence). DNA for the CDR3: TGTGCCAGCAGCTTCCCCGGGACTAACTATGGCTACACCTTC. It translates to CASSFPGTNYGYTF.

J is TRBJ1-2 and V is TRBV5-6, with a tentative D call TRBD1 (5 bases). The CDR3 length is 14 residues. With 4 bases removed from V and 3 bases from J, the gap between germline ends came to 13 bases. The germline CDR1 and CDR2 sequences are SGHDT and YYEEEE. CDR3: CASSNRQWDYGYTF. The CDR3 bases are TGTGCCAGCAGCAACCGACAGTGGGACTATGGCTACACCTTC.

This clone was recorded once. J is TRBJ2-7 and V is TRBV7-3, with no clear D. The CDR3 totals 12 residues. The ends were cut back, 5 bases at V and 6 bases at J, with 11 bases in the middle. CDR1 SGHTA and CDR2 FQGTGA come from the germline V gene. CDR3 DNA: TGTGCCAGCAGCCGTGATCGCGGCGAGCAGTACTTC. Amino acids: CASSRDRGEQYF.

The V call is TRBV3-1 (or the pseudogene TRBV3-2), the J call TRBJ2-5, with D possibly TRBD2 on 6 matching bases. The CDR3 is made up of 17 amino acids. V shed 1 base and J shed 0 bases, with 15 bases lying between them. Germline CDR1 reads LGHDT; CDR2 reads YNNKEL (reference sequence). The CDR3 bases are TGTGCCAGCAGCCAAGGATCCGGACTAAGGTACCAAGAGACCCAGTACTTC. Amino acids: CASSQGSGLRYQETQYF.

The chain couples TRBV2 to TRBJ1-1; D call uncertain. The CDR3 covers 13 residues. Trimming pared 6 bases from V and 7 bases from J, leaving 15 bases between. Per germline, CDR1 SNHLY and CDR2 FYNNEI. CDR3 protein: CASSITIVGEAFF. For the CDR3, the DNA is TGTGCCAGCAGCATAACCATAGTCGGTGAAGCTTTCTTT.

The chain combines TRBV11-2 with TRBJ2-1; the match to TRBD1 covers 11 bases. The V gene end was trimmed by 5 bases and the J gene end by 4 bases; junction bases not matched to a gene: 16. The CDR3 runs 19 residues. The germline gives CDR1 SGHAT, CDR2 FQNNGV. CDR3 coding DNA: TGTGCCAGCAGCCTGTTTACCCCCGGGACAGGGGGGAAATACAATGAGCAGTTCTTC. It translates to CASSLFTPGTGGKYNEQFF.

The count of this clone is one. This chain connects TRBV28 to TRBJ1-2, with 7 bases fitting TRBD1. This CDR3 has 13 residues. The germline CDR1 and CDR2 sequences are MDHEN and SYDVKM. V lost 6 bases and J lost 3; bases outside the gene matches: 4. The CDR3 reads CASSQGQDYGYTF. DNA of the CDR3: TGTGCCAGCAGCCAAGGACAGGACTATGGCTACACCTTC.

The gene calls are TRBV30 and TRBJ1-1, with TRBD1 matching 7 bases. CDR3 length equals 13 residues. Germline V lookup: CDR1 GTSNPN, CDR2 SVGIG (reference sequence). With 3 bases clipped from V and 8 bases from J, the junction kept 9 bases outside the gene matches. The chain's CDR3 is CAWRKGAGIEAFF. The CDR3 DNA reads as TGTGCCTGGAGAAAGGGGGCAGGGATCGAAGCTTTCTTT.

The chain is built from TRBV3-1 (or the pseudogene TRBV3-2) and TRBJ1-2; D is unresolved. The CDR3 runs to 13 residues. Germline V gene data show CDR1 as LGHDT and CDR2 as YNNKEL (reference sequence). Trimming shortened V by 1 base and J by 8 bases, and 11 bases separated the two germline ends. The CDR3 DNA reads TGTGCCAGCAGCCAAGTCGGCGGGAACGGCTACACCTTC. Its protein product is CASSQVGGNGYTF.

The CDR3 DNA reads TGTGCCACCAGTGATTTGACGCGGTCCACAGATACGCAGTATTTT. Its protein product is CATSDLTRSTDTQYF. The rearrangement uses TRBV24-1 and TRBJ2-3; D unresolved. The CDR3 length is 15 residues. Germline V gene sequence: CDR1 KGHDR, CDR2 SFDVKD. Trimming took off 0 bases at V and 2 bases at J, with 8 bases between the two ends.